The rows below give T cell receptor beta chains drawn from one sample of a study of regulatory and conventional T cells in RAG deficiency. The data were produced by immunoSEQ multiplex PCR, yet TCRdb's version contains in-frame clones alone and is incomplete. The table lists more than 5,500 clones, almost 85% of them singletons. These sequences were also reported in another study, on regulatory T cells.

Sequencing used CD8+ T cells sorted from blood. These receptors were taken from a human donor in good health. Each CDR3 is given with its conserved first and last residue.

CAISGHRGNTEAFF | TRBJ1-1 | TRBV10-3
CAISELIAANTEAFF | TRBJ1-1 | TRBV6-1
CASSYSSTVNNEQFF | TRBJ2-1 | TRBV6-5
CASSQGYSNQPQHF | TRBJ1-5 | TRBV6-6
CNGNYSNQPQHF | TRBJ1-5 | TRBV6-4
CASSHLGQGASGNTIYF | TRBJ1-3 | TRBV4-2
CATRTSTEAFF | TRBJ1-1 | TRBV2
CAAIMWYFTDTQYF | TRBJ2-3 | TRBV30
CASSDFAGREDNEKLFF | TRBJ1-4 | TRBV2
CASSYGVTGELFF | TRBJ2-2 | TRBV6-6
CASSLWVGDTQYF | TRBJ2-3 | TRBV7-2
CASSDGLYGDTQYF | TRBJ2-3 | TRBV6-4
CASSDSMGTEAFF | TRBJ1-1 | TRBV6-4
CASSYPTGRNYGYTF | TRBJ1-2 | TRBV6-5
CASTHDRGPYEQYF | TRBJ2-7 | TRBV11-3
CASRQGATNEKLFF | TRBJ1-4 | TRBV6-1
CSSEWGRGTEAFF | TRBJ1-1 | TRBV29-1
CAWEGGYEQYF | TRBJ2-7 | TRBV30
CASSVEGRHTLNTGELFF | TRBJ2-2 | TRBV9
CASSGATDTQYF | TRBJ2-3 | TRBV10-2
CASQGQAAQETQYF | TRBJ2-5 | TRBV7-6
CASSLEGGGDEQYF | TRBJ2-7 | TRBV5-1
CAKIQGTTGNTIYF | TRBJ1-3 | TRBV10-1
CASSFPQGRPYEQYF | TRBJ2-7 | TRBV28
CASSDRDTGELFF | TRBJ2-2 | TRBV6-4
CASSTQDSNQPQHF | TRBJ1-5 | TRBV9
CAWRRGHPYGYTF | TRBJ1-2 | TRBV30
CASSVEADGHLYAEAFF | TRBJ1-1 | TRBV9
CASSLPDRGPYNEQFF | TRBJ2-1 | TRBV27
CASSSGGTEAFF | TRBJ1-1 | TRBV11-2
CASSPSGDRVNEKLFF | TRBJ1-4 | TRBV11-3
CASRDPVGSEAFF | TRBJ1-1 | TRBV2
CASSYAGREKLFF | TRBJ1-4 | TRBV6-5
CASSPTPGQGDETQYF | TRBJ2-5 | TRBV18
CASSLASPGVEAFF | TRBJ1-1 | TRBV7-9
CASSLMVQYGHEQYF | TRBJ2-7 | TRBV7-3
CASSEEGLAGGSWETQYF | TRBJ2-5 | TRBV2
CASSYSPDRANGYTF | TRBJ1-2 | TRBV6-5
CASRPSPGEAYGYTF | TRBJ1-2 | TRBV6-5
CASSLGSRTDTQYF | TRBJ2-3 | TRBV13
CASSYDGSTEAFF | TRBJ1-1 | TRBV7-2
CASSVAGGWAPDGGYTF | TRBJ1-2 | TRBV9
CASSVPGGLAYGYTF | TRBJ1-2 | TRBV11-1
CASGTNPGGTEAFF | TRBJ1-1 | TRBV27
CASSKGQGALYEQYF | TRBJ2-7 | TRBV11-2
CASSRESGADTQYF | TRBJ2-3 | TRBV4-1
CASRGQGLNQPQHF | TRBJ1-5 | TRBV6-6